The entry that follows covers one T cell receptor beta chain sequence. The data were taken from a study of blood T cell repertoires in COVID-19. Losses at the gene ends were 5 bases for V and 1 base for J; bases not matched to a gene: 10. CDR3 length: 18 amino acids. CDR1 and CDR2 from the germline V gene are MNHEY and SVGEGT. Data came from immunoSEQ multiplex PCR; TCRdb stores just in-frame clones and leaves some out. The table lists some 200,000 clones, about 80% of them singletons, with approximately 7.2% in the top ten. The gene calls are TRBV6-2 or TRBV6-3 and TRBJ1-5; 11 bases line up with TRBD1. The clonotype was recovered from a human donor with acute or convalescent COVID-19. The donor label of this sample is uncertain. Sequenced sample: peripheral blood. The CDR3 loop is CASSRTGGAFGSNQPQHF. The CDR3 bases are TGTGCCAGCAGTCGGACAGGGGGCGCGTTCGGAAGCAATCAGCCCCAGCATTTT.